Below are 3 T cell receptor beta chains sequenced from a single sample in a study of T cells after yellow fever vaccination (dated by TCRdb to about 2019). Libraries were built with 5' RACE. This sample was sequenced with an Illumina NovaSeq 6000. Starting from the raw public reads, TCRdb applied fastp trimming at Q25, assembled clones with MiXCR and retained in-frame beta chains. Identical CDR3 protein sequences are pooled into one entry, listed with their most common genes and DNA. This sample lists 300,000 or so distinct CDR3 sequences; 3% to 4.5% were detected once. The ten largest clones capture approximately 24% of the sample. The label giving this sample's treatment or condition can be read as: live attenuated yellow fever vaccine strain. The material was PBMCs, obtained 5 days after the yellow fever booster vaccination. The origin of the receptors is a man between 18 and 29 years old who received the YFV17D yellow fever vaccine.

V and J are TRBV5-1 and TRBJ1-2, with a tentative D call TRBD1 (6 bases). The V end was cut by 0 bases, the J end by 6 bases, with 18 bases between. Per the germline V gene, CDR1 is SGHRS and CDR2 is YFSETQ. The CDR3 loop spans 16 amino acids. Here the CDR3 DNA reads TGCGCCAGCAGCTTGGGACCGGGGCGGACAGCCGATGGCTACACCTTC. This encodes CASSLGPGRTADGYTF.

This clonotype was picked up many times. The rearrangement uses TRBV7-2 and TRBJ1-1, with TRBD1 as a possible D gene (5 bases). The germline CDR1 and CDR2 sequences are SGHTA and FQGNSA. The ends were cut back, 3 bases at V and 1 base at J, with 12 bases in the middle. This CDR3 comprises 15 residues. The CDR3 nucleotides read TGTGCCAGCAGCTTTTACGGTCAGGGGAACACTGAAGCTTTCTTT. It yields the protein CASSFYGQGNTEAFF.

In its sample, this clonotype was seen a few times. CDR3 nucleotide sequence: TGCAGCGTTGATTTAGCCGGACTAAACTATGGCTACACCTTC. It specifies CSVDLAGLNYGYTF. The chain has TRBV29-1 and TRBJ1-2; D is unresolved. Germline V gives CDR1 SQVTM, CDR2 ANQGSEA. V dropped 3 bases and J dropped 2 bases, with 13 bases sitting between them. This CDR3 is built from 14 residues.